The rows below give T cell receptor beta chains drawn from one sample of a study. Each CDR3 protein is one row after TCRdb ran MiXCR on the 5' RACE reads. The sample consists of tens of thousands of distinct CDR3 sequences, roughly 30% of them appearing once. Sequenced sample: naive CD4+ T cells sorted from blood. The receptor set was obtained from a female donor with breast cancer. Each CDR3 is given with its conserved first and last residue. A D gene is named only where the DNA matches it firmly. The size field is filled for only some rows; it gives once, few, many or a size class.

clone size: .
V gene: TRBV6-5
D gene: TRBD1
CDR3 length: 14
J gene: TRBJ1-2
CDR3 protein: CASSYARGPYGYTF
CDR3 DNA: TGTGCCAGCAGTTACGCGAGGGGGCCCTATGGCTACACCTTC

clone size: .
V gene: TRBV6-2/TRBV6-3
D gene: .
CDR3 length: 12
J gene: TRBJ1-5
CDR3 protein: CATQDGNQPQHF
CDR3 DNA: TGTGCCACACAGGACGGCAATCAGCCCCAGCATTTT

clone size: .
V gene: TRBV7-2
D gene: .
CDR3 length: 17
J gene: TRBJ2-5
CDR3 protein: CASSVSGTGPGQETQYF
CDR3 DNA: TGTGCCAGCAGCGTGTCCGGAACAGGTCCTGGCCAAGAGACCCAGTACTTC

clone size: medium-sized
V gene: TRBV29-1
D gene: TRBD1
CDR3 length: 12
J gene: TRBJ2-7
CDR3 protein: CSVVGQAYEQYF
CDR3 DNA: TGCAGCGTTGTGGGACAGGCCTACGAGCAGTACTTC

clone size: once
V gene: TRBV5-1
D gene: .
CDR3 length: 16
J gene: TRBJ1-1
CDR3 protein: CASGPTRFSMNTEAFF
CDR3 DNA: TGCGCCAGCGGCCCGACACGGTTTTCGATGAACACTGAAGCTTTCTTT

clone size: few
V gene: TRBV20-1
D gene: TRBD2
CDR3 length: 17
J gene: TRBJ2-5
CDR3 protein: CSARGELSGRAGETQYF
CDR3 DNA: TGCAGTGCTAGGGGGGAGCTTAGCGGGAGGGCCGGGGAGACCCAGTACTTC

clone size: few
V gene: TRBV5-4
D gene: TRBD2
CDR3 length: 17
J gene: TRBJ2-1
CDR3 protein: CASSQGIAGSSYNEQFF
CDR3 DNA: TGTGCCAGCAGCCAGGGGATAGCGGGGAGCTCCTACAATGAGCAGTTCTTC

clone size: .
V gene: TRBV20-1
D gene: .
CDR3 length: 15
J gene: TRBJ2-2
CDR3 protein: CSARDPLRSPGELFF
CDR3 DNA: TGCAGTGCTAGAGATCCTTTGCGGAGCCCCGGGGAGCTGTTTTTT

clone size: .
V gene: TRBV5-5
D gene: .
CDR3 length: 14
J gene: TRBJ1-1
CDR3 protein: CTSSFSHMNTEAFF
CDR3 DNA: TGTACCAGCAGCTTCTCCCATATGAACACTGAAGCTTTCTTT

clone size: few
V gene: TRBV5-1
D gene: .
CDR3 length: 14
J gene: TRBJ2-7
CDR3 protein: CASRIQRQHYEQYF
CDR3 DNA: TGCGCCAGCAGGATTCAACGACAGCACTACGAGCAGTACTTC

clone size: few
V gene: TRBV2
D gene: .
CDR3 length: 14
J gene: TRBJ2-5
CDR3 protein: CASSELGQGKTRYF
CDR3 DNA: TGTGCCAGCAGCGAGTTGGGGCAGGGGAAGACCCGGTACTTC

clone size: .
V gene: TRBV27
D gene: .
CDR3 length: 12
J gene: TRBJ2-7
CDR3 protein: CASRWNDYEQYF
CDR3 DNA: TGTGCCAGCCGGTGGAACGACTACGAGCAGTACTTC

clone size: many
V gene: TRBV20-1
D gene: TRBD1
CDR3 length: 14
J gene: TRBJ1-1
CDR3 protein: CSARSSGGNTEAFF
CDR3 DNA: TGCAGTGCTAGATCCTCAGGGGGGAACACTGAAGCTTTCTTT

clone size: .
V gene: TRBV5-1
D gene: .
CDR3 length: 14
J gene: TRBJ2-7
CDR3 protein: CASSARGLLYEQYF
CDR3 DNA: TGCGCCAGCAGCGCCCGGGGGCTCCTCTACGAGCAGTACTTC

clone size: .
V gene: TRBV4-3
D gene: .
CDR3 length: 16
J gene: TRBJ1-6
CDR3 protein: CASSQDSRAGNSPLHF
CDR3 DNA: TGCGCCAGCAGCCAAGATTCTCGGGCGGGTAATTCACCCCTCCACTTT

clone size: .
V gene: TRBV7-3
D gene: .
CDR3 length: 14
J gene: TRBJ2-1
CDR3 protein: CASSSGLSSREQVF
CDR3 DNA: TGTGCCAGCAGCTCGGGACTTTCCTCACGTGAGCAGGTCTTC

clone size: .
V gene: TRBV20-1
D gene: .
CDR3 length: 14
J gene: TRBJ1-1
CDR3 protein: CSASGGATNTEAFF
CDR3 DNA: TGCAGTGCTAGTGGTGGGGCTACGAACACTGAAGCTTTCTTT

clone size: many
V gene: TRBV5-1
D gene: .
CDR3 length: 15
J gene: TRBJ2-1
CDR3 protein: CASSNRPTTTNEQFF
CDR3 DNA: TGCGCCAGCAGCAATAGACCAACTACGACCAATGAGCAGTTCTTC

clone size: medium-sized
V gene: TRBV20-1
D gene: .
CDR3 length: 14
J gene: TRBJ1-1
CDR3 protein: CSARDYREGTEAFF
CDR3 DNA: TGCAGTGCTAGAGATTACAGGGAGGGTACTGAAGCTTTCTTT

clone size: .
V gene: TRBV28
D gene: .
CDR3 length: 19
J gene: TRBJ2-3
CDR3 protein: CASSSDEGGFKGSTDTQYF
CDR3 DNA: TGTGCCAGCAGTTCAGACGAGGGCGGGTTTAAGGGCAGCACAGATACGCAGTATTTT

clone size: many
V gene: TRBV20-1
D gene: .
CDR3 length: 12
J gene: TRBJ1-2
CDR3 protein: CSASRAGYGYTF
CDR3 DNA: TGCAGTGCTAGTCGGGCAGGCTATGGCTACACCTTC

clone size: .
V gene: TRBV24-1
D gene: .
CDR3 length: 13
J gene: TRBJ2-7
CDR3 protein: CATSDNREAQQYF
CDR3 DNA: TGTGCCACCAGTGATAACAGAGAGGCCCAGCAGTACTTC

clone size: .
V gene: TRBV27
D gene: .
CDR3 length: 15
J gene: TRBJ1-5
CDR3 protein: CASSLKGFGNQPQHF
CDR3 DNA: TGTGCCAGCAGTTTAAAGGGTTTCGGGAATCAGCCCCAGCATTTT

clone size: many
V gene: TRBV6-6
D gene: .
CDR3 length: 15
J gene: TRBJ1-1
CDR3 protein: CASSSKGRANTEAFF
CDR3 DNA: TGTGCCAGCAGTTCGAAGGGCAGGGCGAACACTGAAGCTTTCTTT

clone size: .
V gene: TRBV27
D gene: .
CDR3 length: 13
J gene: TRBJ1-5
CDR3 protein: CASTQGRNQPQHF
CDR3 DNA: TGTGCCAGCACCCAGGGTCGCAATCAGCCCCAGCATTTT

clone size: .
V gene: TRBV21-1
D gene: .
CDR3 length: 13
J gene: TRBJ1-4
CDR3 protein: CASTGTGNQKLFF
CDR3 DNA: TGTGCCAGCACCGGGACAGGGAACCAAAAACTGTTTTTT

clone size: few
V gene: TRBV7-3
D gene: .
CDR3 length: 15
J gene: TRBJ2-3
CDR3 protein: CASSQPEESRDTQYF
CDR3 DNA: TGTGCCAGCAGCCAACCTGAGGAAAGCAGAGATACGCAGTATTTT

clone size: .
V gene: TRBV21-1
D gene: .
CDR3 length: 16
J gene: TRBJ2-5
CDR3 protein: CASSLWTSGSQETQYF
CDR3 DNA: TGTGCCAGCAGCCTGTGGACTAGCGGGAGCCAAGAGACCCAGTACTTC